This T cell receptor beta chain appears in the sequencing data of a study of blood T cell repertoires in COVID-19. Trimming cost V 6 bases and J 3 bases; bases outside gene matches: 2. The CDR3 is 13 amino acids. Using immunoSEQ multiplex PCR, the repertoire was profiled, and TCRdb retains in-frame clones only, with some absent. The data contain about 280,000 clones, around 90% of them singletons. This clone was counted once. Sample: PBMCs or T cells enriched from blood (not recorded which). The V gene is TRBV12-3 or TRBV12-4, the J gene TRBJ1-1, with TRBD1 matching 9 bases. This receptor was taken from a woman aged 18 to 35 with acute COVID-19. The CDR3 DNA follows: TGTGCCAGCAGAGACAGGGGGGACACTGAAGCTTTCTTT. Its protein product is CASRDRGDTEAFF.